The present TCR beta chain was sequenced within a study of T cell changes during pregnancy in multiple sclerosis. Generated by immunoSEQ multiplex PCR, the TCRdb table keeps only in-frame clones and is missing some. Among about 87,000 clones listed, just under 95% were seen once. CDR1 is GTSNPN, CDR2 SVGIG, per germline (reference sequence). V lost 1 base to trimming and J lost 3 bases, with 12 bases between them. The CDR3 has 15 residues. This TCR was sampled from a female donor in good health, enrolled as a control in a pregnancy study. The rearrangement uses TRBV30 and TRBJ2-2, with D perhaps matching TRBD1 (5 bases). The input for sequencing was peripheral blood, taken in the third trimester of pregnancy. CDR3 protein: CAWSDRRVDTGELFF. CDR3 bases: TGTGCCTGGAGTGATCGCAGGGTGGACACCGGGGAGCTGTTTTTT.